These 3 T cell receptor beta chains originate from one sample sequenced in a study of shared clonotypes between healthy human individuals. Cells designated naive CD8 were CD45RO-negative and were positively selected for CCR7, with terminally differentiated effector memory CD45RA+ cells excluded. TCRdb keeps only in-frame clones here, not all; method: immunoSEQ multiplex PCR. Of a few million clones listed, just under 95% were seen once; the top ten hold about 1.6%. Sequenced: naive CD8+ T cells from PBMCs. The receptors stem from a man between 18 and 29 years old in good health. Some clones in this sample may be carry-over from other donors' samples.

Here the CDR3 reads CASSGGTGTSYNEQFF. DNA of the CDR3: TGCGCCAGCAGTGGGGGGACAGGGACTTCCTACAATGAGCAGTTCTTC. The genes are TRBV10-1 and TRBJ2-1; 9 positions match TRBD1. Germline assignment: CDR1 WNHNN and CDR2 SYGVQD (reference sequence). The CDR3 covers 16 residues. Unmatched junction bases numbered 5, after V lost 4 bases and J lost 1 base.

The gene calls are TRBV7-9 and TRBJ1-1; maybe TRBD1 (5 bases). Germline CDR1 SEHNR, CDR2 FQNEAQ (reference sequence). The CDR3 spans 15 residues. V lost 2 bases, J lost 1 base, and 11 bases lay in between. The CDR3 region is CASSLIGAANTEAFF. CDR3 in DNA: TGTGCCAGCAGCTTAATTGGGGCGGCGAACACTGAAGCTTTCTTT.

This clone has only a few counts. The V gene is TRBV2, the J gene TRBJ2-1, with TRBD2 identical over 14 bases. V lost 7 bases to trimming and J lost 8 bases; unmatched junction nucleotides: 7. The CDR3 has 15 residues. Germline assignment: CDR1 SNHLY and CDR2 FYNNEI. In nucleotides, the CDR3 is TGTGCCAGCACCGCGGGACTAGCGGGGGTCGATGAGCAGTTCTTC. Amino acids: CASTAGLAGVDEQFF.